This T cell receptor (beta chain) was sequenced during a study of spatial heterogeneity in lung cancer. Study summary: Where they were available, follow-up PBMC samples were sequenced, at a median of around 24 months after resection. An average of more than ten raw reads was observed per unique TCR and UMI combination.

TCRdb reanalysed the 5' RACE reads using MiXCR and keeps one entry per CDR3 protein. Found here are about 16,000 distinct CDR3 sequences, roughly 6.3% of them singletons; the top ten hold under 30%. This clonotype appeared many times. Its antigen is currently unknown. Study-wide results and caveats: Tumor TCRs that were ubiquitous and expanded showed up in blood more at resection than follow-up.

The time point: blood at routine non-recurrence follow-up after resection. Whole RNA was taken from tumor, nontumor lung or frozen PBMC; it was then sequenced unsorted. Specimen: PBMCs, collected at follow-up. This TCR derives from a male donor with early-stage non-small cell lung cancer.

The CDR3, as DNA: TGTGCCAGCAGCTTGGGTGGTGGTGAAGGACAGCCCCAGCATTTT. It yields the protein CASSLGGGEGQPQHF. The V gene is TRBV5-4, the J gene TRBJ1-5, with D hard to call. V lost 0 bases to trimming and J lost 7 bases, with 14 bases between them. The germline V gene encodes CDR1 SGHNT and CDR2 YYREEE (reference sequence). The CDR3 is 15 residues long.